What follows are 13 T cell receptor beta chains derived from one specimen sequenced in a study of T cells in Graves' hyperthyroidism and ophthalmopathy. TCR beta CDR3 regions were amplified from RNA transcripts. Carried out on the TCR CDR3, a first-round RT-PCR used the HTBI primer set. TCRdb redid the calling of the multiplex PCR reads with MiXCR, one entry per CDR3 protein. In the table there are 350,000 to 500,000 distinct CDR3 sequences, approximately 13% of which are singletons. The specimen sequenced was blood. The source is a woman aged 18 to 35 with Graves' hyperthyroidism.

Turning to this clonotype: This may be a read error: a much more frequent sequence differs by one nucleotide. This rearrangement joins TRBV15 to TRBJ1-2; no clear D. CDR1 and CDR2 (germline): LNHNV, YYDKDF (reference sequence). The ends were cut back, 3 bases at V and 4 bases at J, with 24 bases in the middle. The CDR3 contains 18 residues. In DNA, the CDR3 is TGTGCCACCAGCAGCGGTGGCGGCCGTGGATGCAACATCTATGGCTACACCTTC. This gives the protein CATSSGGGRGCNIYGYTF.

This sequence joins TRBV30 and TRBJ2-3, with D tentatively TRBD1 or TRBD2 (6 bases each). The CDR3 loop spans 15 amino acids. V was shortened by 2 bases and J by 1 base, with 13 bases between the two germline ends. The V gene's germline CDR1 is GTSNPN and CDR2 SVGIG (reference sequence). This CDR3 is CAWSLGGSRTDTQYF. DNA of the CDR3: TGTGCCTGGAGTTTAGGGGGGTCCCGCACAGATACGCAGTATTTT.

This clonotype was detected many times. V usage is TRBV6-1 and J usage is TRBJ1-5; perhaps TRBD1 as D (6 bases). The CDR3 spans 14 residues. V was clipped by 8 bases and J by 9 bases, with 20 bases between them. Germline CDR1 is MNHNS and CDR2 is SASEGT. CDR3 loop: CASAGDLGRWPQHF. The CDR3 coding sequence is TGTGCCAGCGCAGGGGACTTAGGGAGGTGGCCCCAGCATTTT.

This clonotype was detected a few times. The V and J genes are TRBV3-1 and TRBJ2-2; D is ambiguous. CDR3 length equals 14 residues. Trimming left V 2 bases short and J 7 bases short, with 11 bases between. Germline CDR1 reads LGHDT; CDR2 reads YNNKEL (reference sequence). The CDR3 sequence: CASSQWRYGGELFF. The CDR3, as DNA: TGTGCCAGCAGCCAATGGAGATATGGCGGGGAGCTGTTTTTT.

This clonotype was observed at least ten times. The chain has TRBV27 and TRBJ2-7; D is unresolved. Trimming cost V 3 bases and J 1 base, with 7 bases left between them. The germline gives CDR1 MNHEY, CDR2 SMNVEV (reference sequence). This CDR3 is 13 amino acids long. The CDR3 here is CASSFRSSYEQYF. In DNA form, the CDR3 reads TGTGCCAGCAGTTTCAGGAGTTCCTACGAGCAGTACTTC.

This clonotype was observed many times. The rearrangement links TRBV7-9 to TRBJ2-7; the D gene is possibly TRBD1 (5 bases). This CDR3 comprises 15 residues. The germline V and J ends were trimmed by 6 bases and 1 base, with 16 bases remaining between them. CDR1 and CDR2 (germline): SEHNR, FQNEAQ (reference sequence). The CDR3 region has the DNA TGTGCCAGCAGTCCCAACAGAAGGGGTTCCTACGAGCAGTACTTC. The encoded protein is CASSPNRRGSYEQYF.

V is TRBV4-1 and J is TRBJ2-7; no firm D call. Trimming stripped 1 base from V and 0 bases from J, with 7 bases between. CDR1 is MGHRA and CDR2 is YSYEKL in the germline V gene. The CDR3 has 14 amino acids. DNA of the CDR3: TGCGCCAGCAGCCAAGTGCCGTACTCCTACGAGCAGTACTTC. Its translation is CASSQVPYSYEQYF.

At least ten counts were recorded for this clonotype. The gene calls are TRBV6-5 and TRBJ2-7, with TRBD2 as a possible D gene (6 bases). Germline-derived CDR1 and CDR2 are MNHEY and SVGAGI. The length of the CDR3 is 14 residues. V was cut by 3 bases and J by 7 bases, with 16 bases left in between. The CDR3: CASSYQAGTTEQYF. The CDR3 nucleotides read TGTGCCAGCAGTTATCAAGCGGGTACTACGGAGCAGTACTTC.

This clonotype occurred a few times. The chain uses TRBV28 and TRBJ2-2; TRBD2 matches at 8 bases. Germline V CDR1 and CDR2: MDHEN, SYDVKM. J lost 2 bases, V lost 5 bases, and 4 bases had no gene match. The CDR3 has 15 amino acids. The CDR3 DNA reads TGTGCCAGCAGTCCGGGGGGGGTAAACACCGGGGAGCTGTTTTTT. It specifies CASSPGGVNTGELFF.

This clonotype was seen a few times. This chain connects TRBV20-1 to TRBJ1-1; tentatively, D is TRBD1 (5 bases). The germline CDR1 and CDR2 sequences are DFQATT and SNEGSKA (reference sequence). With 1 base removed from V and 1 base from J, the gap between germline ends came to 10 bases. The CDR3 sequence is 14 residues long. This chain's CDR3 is CSARVGESNTEAFF. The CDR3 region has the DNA TGCAGTGCTAGAGTAGGGGAGTCGAACACTGAAGCTTTCTTT.

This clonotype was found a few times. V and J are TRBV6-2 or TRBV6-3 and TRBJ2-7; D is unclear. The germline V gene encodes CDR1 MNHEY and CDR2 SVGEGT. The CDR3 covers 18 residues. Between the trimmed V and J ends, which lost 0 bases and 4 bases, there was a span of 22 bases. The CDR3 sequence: CASSYSISQVTPSYEQYF. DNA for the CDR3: TGTGCCAGCAGTTACTCGATTTCCCAAGTGACCCCCTCTTACGAGCAGTACTTC.

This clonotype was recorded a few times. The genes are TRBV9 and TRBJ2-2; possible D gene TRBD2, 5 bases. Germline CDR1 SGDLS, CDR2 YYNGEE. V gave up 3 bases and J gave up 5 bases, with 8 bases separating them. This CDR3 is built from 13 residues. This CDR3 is CASSEVATGELFF. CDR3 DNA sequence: TGTGCCAGCAGCGAAGTAGCGACCGGGGAGCTGTTTTTT.

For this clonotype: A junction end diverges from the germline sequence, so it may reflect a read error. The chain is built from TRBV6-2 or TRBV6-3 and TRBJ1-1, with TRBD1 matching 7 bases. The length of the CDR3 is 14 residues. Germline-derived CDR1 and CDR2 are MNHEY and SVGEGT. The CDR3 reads CASSPGGMNTEASF. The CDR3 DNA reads TGTGCCAGCAGCCCAGGGGGAATGAACACTGAAGCTTCCTTT.